This TCR beta chain was documented in a study of cytomegalovirus exposure and HLA in healthy donors. Study-level findings and limits: Cytomegalovirus status was reportedly diagnosed by the classifier with high sensitivity and specificity. In vitro work confirmed that a few CMV-associated chains recognize CMV antigens.

Sampled while nominally healthy, donors likely had unrecorded immune exposures. Primers: 60 Vbeta forward and 13 Jbeta reverse. Assay used: immunoSEQ multiplex PCR; TCRdb lists only in-frame clones, some missing. The sample holds 100,000 to 150,000 clones, about four fifths seen once. As regards this clone: What it binds is not known.

V gave up 2 bases and J gave up 4 bases, with 9 bases separating them. Germline V gives CDR1 MNHEY, CDR2 SMNVEV (reference sequence). The CDR3 consists of 14 residues. The chain uses TRBV27 and TRBJ1-3; D gene uncertain. This receptor was identified in a young man in good health and CMV-seronegative. The material sequenced was PBMCs. The CDR3: CASSLRGSGNTIYF. The CDR3 DNA reads TGTGCCAGCAGTTTACGGGGATCGGGAAACACCATATATTTT.